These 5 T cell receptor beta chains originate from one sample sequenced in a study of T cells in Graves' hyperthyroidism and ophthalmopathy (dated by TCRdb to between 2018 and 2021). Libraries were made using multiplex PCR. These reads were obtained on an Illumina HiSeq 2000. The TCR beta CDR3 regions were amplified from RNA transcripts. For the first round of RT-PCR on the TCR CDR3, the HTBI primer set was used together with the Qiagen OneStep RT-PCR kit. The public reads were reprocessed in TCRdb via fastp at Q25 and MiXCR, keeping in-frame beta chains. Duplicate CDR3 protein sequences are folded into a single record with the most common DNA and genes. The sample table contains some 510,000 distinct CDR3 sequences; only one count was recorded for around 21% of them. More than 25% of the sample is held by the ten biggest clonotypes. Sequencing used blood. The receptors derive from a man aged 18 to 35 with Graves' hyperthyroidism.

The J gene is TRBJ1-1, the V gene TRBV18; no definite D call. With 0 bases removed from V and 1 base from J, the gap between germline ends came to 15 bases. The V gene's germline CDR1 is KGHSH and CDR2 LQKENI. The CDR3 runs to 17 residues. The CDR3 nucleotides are TGTGCCAGCTCACCACCGGGAAGGCGGACTCAGAACACTGAAGCTTTCTTT. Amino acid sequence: CASSPPGRRTQNTEAFF.

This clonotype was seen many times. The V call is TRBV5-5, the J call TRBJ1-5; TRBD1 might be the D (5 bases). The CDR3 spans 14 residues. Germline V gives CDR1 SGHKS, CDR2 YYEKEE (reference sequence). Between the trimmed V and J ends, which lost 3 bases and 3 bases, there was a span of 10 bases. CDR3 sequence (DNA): TGTGCCAGCAGCTGGGACGGGGACAATCAGCCCCAGCATTTT. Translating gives CASSWDGDNQPQHF.

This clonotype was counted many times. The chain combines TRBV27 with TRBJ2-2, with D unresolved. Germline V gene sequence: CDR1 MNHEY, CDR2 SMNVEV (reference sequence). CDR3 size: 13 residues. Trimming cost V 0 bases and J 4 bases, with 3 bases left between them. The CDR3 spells CASSLSFTGELFF. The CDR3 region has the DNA TGTGCCAGCAGTTTATCGTTCACCGGGGAGCTGTTTTTT.

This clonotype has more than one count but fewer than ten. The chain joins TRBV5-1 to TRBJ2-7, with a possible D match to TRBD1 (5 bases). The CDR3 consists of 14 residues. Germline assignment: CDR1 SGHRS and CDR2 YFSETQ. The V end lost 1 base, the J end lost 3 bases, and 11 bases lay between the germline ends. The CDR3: CASSLQGPRYEQYF. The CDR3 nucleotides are TGCGCCAGCAGCTTGCAGGGTCCACGCTACGAGCAGTACTTC.

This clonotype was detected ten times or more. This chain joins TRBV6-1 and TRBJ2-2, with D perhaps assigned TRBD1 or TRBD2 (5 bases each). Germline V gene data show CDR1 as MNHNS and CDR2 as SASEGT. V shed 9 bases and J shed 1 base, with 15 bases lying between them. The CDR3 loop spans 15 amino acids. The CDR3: CASRTGGGNTGELFF. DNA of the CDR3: TGTGCCAGTCGCACAGGTGGAGGGAACACCGGGGAGCTGTTTTTT.